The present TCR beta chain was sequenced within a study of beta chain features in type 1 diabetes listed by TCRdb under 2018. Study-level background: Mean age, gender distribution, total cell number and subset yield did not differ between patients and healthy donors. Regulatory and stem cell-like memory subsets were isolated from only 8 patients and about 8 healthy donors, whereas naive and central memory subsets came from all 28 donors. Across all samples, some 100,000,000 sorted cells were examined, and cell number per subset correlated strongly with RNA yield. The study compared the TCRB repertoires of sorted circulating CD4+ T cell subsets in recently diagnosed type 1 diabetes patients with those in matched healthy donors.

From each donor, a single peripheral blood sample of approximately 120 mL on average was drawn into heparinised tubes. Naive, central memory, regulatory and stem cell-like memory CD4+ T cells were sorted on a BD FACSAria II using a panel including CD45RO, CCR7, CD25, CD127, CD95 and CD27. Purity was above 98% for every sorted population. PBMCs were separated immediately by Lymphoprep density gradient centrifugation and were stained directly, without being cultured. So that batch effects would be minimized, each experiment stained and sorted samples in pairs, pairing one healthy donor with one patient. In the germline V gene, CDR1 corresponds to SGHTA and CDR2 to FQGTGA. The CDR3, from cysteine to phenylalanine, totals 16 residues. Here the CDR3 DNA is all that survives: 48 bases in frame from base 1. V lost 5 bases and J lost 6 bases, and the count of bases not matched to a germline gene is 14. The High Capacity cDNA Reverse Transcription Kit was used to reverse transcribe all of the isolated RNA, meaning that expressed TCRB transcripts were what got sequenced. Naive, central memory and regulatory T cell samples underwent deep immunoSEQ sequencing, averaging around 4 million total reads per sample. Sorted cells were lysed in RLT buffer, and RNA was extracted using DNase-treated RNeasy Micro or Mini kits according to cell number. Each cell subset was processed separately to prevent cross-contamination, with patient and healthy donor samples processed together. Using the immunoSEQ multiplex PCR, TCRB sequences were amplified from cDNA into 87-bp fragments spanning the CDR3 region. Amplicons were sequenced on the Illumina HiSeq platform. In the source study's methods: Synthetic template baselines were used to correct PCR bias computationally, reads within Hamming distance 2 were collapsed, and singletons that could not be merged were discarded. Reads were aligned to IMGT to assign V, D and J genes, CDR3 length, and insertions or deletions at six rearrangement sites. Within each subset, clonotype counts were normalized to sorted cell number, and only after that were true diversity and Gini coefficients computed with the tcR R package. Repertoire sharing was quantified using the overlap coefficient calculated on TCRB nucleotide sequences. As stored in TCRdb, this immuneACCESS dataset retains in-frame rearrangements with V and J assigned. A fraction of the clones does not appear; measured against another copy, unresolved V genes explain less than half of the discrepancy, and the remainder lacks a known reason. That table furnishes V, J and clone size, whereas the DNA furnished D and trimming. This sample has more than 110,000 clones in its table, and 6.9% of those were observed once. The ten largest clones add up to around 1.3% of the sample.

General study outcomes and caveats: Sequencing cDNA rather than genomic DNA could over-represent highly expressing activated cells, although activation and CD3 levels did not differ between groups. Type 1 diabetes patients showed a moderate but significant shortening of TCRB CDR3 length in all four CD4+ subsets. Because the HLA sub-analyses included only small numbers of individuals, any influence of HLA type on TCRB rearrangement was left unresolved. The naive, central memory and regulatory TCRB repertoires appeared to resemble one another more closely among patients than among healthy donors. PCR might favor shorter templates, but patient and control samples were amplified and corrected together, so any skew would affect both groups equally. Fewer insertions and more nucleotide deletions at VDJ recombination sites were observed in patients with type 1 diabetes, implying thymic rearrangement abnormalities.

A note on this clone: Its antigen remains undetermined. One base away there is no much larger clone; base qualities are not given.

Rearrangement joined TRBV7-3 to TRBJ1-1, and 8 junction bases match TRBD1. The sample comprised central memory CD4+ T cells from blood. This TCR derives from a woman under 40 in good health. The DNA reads TGTGCCAGCAGCCCCCGTGCAGGGGGCGGTTTAGCTGAAGCTTTCTTT. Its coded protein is CASSPRAGGGLAEAFF.